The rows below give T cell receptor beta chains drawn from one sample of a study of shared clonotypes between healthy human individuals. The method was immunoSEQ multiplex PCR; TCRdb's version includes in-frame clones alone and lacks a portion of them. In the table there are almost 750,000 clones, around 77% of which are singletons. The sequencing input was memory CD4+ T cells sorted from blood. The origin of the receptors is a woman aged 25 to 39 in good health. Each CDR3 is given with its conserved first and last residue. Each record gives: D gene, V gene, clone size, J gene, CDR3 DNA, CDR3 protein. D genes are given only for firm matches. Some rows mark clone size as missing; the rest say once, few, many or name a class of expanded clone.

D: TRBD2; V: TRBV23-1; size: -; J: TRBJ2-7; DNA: TGCGCCAGCAGTCAATCAGAGGAGGTTAGGGATAGCGGGAGCTACGAGCAGTACTTC; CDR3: CASSQSEEVRDSGSYEQYF
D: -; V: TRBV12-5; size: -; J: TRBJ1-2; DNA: TGTGCTAGTGGTTTGGTACTGGGCAGAAAGAACTATGGCTACACCTTC; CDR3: CASGLVLGRKNYGYTF
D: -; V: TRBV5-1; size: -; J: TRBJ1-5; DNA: TGCGCCACCTGCATATCCCAGCCCCAGCATTTT; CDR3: CATCISQPQHF
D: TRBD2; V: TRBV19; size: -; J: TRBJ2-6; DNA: TGTGCCAGTAGTATGTGGTTCGTGACTAGCCCCTCTGGGGCCAACGTCCTGACTTTC; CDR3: CASSMWFVTSPSGANVLTF
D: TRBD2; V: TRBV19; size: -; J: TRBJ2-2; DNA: TGTGCCAGTAGTACCCTAGCGGGTCGAACCGGGGAGCTGTTTTTT; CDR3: CASSTLAGRTGELFF
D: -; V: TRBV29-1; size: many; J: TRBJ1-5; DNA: TGCAGCGTTAGAACTACGGCGGGTCAGCCCCAGCATTTT; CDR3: CSVRTTAGQPQHF
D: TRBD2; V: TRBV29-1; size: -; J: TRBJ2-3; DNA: TGCAGCGTTGCATCAGCGGGGCCCACAAATACGCAGTATTTT; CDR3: CSVASAGPTNTQYF
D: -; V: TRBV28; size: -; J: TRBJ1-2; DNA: TGTGCCAGCAGTGGACAGCCTATCTATGGCTACACCTTC; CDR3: CASSGQPIYGYTF
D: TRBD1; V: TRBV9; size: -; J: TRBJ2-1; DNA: TGTGCCAGCAGCATCTCTTACAACCAGGGGGCGCGAGAGCAGTTCTTC; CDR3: CASSISYNQGAREQFF
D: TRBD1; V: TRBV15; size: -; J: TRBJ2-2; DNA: TGTGCCACCAGGGGAGACCGGGACAGGGGCTTAACCGGGGAGCTGTTTTTT; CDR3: CATRGDRDRGLTGELFF
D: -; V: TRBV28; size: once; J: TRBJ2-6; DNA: TGTGCCAGCAGATCCCGGGACGGAAGCTCTGGGGCCAACGTCCTGACTTTC; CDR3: CASRSRDGSSGANVLTF
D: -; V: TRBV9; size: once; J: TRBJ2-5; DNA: TGTGCCAGCAGCGCCTCCTTGGGTCCTCAAGAGACCCAGTACTTC; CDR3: CASSASLGPQETQYF
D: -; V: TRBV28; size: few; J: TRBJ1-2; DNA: TGTGCCAGCAGTACCCAGAACAAGCTCTATGGCTACACCTTC; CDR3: CASSTQNKLYGYTF
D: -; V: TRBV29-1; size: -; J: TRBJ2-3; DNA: TGCAGCGTGTCGGGGCCGGGCACAGATACGCAGTATTTT; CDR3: CSVSGPGTDTQYF
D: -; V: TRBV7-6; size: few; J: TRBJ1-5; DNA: TGTGCCAGCAGCCCGGGGTCGGGCCGCAGTCAGCCCCAGCATTTT; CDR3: CASSPGSGRSQPQHF